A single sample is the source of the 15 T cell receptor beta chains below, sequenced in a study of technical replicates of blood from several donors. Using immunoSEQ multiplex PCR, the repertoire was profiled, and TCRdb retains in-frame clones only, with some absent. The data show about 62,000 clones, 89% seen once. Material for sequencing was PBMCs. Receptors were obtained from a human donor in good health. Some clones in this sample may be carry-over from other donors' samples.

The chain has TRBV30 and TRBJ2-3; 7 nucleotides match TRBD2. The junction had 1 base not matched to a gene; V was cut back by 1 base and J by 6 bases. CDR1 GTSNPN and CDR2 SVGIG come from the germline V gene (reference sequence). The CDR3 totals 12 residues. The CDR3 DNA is TGTGCCTGGAGTGGGGGAGGGGATACGCAGTATTTT. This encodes CAWSGGGDTQYF.

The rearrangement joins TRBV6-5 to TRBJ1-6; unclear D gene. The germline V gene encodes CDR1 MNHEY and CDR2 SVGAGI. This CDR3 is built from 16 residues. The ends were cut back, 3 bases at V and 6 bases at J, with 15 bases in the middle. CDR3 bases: TGTGCCAGCAGTTATGGACTCCTCGTTGTTAATTCACCCCTCCACTTT. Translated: CASSYGLLVVNSPLHF.

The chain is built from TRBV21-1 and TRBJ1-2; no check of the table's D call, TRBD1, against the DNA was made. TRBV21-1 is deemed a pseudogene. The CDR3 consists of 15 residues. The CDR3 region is CASSKDRGPDYGYTF. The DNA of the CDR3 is TGTGCCAGCAGCAAAGACAGGGGGCCGGACTATGGCTACACCTTC.

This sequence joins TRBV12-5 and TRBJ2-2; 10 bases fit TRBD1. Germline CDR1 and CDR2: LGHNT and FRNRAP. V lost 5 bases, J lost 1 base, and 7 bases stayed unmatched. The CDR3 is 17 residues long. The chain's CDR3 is CASGRGQGLQNTGELFF. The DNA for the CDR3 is TGTGCTAGTGGTCGGGGACAGGGGCTCCAGAACACCGGGGAGCTGTTTTTT.

CDR3 DNA sequence: TGTGCCACACGGGCGGGGCCTACCTACGAGCAGTACTTC. Translating gives CATRAGPTYEQYF. This chain connects TRBV6-1 to TRBJ2-7; D possibly corresponds to TRBD2 (6 bases). There are 13 residues in the CDR3. Germline V gene data show CDR1 as MNHNS and CDR2 as SASEGT. V was pared by 10 bases and J by 2 bases, with 15 bases between.

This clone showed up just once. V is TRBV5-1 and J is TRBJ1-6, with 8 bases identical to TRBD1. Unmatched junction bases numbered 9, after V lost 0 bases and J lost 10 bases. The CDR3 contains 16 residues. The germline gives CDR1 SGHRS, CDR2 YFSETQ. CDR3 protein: CASSLEPTGADSPLHF. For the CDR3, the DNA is TGCGCCAGCAGCTTGGAACCGACAGGGGCCGACTCACCCCTCCACTTT. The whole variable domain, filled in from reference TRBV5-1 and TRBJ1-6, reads KAGVTQTPRYLIKTRGQQVTLSCSPISGHRSVSWYQQTPGQGLQFLFEYFSETQRNKGNFPGRFSGRQFSNSRSEMNVSTLELGDSALYLCASSLEPTGADSPLHFGNGTRLTVT.

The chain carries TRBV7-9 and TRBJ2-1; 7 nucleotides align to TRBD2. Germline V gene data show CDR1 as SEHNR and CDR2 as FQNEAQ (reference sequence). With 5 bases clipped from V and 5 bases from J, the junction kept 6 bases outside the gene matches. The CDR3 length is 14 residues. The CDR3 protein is CASSRDSGHNEQFF. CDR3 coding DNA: TGTGCCAGCAGCCGTGATAGCGGGCACAATGAGCAGTTCTTC.

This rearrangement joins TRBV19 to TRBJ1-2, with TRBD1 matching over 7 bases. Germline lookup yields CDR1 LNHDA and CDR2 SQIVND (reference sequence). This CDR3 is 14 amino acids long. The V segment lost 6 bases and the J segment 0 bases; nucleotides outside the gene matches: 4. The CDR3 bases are TGTGCCAGTAGAACCGGGACAGCTAACTATGGCTACACCTTC. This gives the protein CASRTGTANYGYTF.

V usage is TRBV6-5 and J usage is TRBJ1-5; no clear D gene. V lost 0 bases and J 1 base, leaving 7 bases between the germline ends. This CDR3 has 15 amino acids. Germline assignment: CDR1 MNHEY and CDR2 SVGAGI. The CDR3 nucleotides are TGTGCCAGCAGTTACTCGAGCGCGAGCAATCAGCCCCAGCATTTT. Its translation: CASSYSSASNQPQHF.

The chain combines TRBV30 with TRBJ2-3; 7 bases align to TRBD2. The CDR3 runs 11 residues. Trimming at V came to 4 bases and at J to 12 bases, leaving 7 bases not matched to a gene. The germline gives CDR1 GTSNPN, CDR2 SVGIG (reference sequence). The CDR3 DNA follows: TGTGCCTGGAACTTCGGGAGGCTCCAGTATTTT. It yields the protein CAWNFGRLQYF. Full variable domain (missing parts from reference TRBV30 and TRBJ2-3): SQTIHQWPATLVQPVGSPLSLECTVEGTSNPNLYWYRQAAGRGLQLLFYSVGIGQISSEVPQNLSASRPQDRQFILSSKKLLLSDSGFYLCAWNFGRLQYFGPGTRLTVL.

DNA of the CDR3: TGTGCCAGCAGCTTATGGGCAGGCTCCTACGAGCAGTACTTC. Encoded protein: CASSLWAGSYEQYF. This sequence joins TRBV7-8 and TRBJ2-7; D call uncertain. The germline V gene has CDR1 SGHVS and CDR2 FQNEAQ. The CDR3 is made up of 14 amino acids. Trimming took 2 bases from V and 0 from J, leaving 8 bases between them.

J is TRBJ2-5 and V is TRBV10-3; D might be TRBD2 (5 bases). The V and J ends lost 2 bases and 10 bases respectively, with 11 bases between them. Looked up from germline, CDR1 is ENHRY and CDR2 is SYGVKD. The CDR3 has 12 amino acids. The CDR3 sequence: CAISEPPGDQYF. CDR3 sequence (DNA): TGTGCCATCAGTGAGCCTCCCGGGGACCAGTACTTC.

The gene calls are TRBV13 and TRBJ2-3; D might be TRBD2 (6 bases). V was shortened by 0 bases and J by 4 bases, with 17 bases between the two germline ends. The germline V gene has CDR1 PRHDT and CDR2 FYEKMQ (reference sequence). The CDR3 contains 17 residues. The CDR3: CASSLGWGREVSDTQYF. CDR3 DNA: TGTGCCAGCAGCTTAGGCTGGGGCAGGGAGGTATCAGATACGCAGTATTTT.

The CDR3 nucleotides read TGTGCCAGCAGTTACTCGATGTCAGGGTGGGCCTACGAGCAGTACTTC. As protein: CASSYSMSGWAYEQYF. The gene calls are TRBV6-5 and TRBJ2-7, with D possibly matching TRBD1 (5 bases). Germline loops: CDR1 MNHEY, CDR2 SVGAGI. V lost 0 bases, J lost 2 bases, and 14 bases lay in between. CDR3 length: 16 residues.

DNA of the CDR3: TGTGCCAGCAGTGACAGGGCGGGGACCACTGAAGCTTTCTTT. Translated, it gives CASSDRAGTTEAFF. The chain has TRBV2 and TRBJ1-1, with D perhaps TRBD1 (5 bases). Looked up from germline, CDR1 is SNHLY and CDR2 is FYNNEI. The V and J ends lost 3 bases and 4 bases respectively, with 12 bases between them. This CDR3 contains 14 residues.